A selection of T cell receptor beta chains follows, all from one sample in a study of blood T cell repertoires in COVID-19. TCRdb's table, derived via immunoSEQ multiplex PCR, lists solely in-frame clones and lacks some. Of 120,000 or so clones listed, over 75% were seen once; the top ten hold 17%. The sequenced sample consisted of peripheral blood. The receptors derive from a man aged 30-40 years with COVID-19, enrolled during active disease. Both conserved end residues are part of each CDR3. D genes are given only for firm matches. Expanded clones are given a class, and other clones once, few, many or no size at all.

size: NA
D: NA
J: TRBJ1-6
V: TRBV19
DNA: TGTGCCAGTACCCCCGGGATTCATAATTCACCCCTCCACTTT
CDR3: CASTPGIHNSPLHF

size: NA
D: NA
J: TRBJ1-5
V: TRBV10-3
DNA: TGTGCCATCAGTGAGGGGGCGGCCGGGGGTCCGCCCCAGCATTTT
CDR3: CAISEGAAGGPPQHF

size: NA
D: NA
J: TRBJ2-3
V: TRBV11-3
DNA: TGTGCCAGCAGACCAGACAGAAGGGGCCCAGATACGCAGTATTTT
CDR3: CASRPDRRGPDTQYF

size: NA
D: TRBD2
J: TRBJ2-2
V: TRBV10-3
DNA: TGTGCCATCAGTGAGTCACGACTAGCGGGAGGCCAAACCGGGGAGCTGTTTTTT
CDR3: CAISESRLAGGQTGELFF

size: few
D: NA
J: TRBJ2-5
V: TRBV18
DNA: TGTGCCAGCTCACCTGGCGCGGGTCAGCGGAAGACCCAGTACTTC
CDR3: CASSPGAGQRKTQYF

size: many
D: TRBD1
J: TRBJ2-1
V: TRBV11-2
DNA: TGTGCCAGCAGCCGGGACAGAGGAGAGCAGTTCTTC
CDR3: CASSRDRGEQFF

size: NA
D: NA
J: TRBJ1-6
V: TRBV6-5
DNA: TGTGCCAGCAGTTACTCTTGGAGCTCCTATAATTCACCCCTCCACTTT
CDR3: CASSYSWSSYNSPLHF

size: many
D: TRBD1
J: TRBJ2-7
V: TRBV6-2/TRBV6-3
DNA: TGTGCCAGCAGCGCAGGGGGAAGCTCCTACGAGCAGTACTTC
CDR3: CASSAGGSSYEQYF

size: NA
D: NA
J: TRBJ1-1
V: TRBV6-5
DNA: TGTGCCAGCAGCCCCGACGGACTTGAAGCTTTCTTT
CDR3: CASSPDGLEAFF

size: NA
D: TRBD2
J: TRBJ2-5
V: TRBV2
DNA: TGTGCCAGCAGTCGGGAAGCGGGGGGATTCCAAGAGACCCAGTACTTC
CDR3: CASSREAGGFQETQYF

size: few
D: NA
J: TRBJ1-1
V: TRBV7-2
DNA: TGTGCCAGCAGCTTTACAGGGCGCGGTGAAGCTTTCTTT
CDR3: CASSFTGRGEAFF

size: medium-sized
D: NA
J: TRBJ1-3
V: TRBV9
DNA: TGTGCCAGCAGCGTAGGCCCAGGTCGCTATGGAAACACCATATATTTT
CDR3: CASSVGPGRYGNTIYF

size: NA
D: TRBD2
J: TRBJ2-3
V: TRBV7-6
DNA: TGTGCCAGCAGCGAGACTAGCGGGAGAACAGATACGCAGTATTTT
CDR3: CASSETSGRTDTQYF

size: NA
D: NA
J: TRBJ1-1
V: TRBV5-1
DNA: TGCGCCAGCAGCCCCGGGAGCCTGGCGGTGAACACTGAAGCTTTCTTT
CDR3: CASSPGSLAVNTEAFF

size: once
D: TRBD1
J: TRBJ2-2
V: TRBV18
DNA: TGTGCCAGCTCACTCCTCGACAGGGACGGCGGGGAGCTGTTTTTT
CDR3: CASSLLDRDGGELFF

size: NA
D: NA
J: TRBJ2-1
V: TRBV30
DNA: TGTGCCTGGAGTGTATCCAGCAATGAGCAGTTCTTC
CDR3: CAWSVSSNEQFF

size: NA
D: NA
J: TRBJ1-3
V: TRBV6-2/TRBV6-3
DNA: TGTGCCAGCAGTTACTCGAAGGGGGGGACCTCTGGAAACACCATATATTTT
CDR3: CASSYSKGGTSGNTIYF

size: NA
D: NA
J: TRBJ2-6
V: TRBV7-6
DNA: TGTGCCAGCAGCCAGGGGCGGAACTCTGGGGCCAACGTCCTGACTTTC
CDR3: CASSQGRNSGANVLTF

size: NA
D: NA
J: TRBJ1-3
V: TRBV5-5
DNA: TGTGCCAGCAACGTCGGTAGCCCTGGAAACACCATATATTTT
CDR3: CASNVGSPGNTIYF

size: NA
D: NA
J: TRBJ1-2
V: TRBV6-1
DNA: TGTGCCAGCAGTGATCAGGGGCAGAAGCTTGGCTACACCTTC
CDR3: CASSDQGQKLGYTF

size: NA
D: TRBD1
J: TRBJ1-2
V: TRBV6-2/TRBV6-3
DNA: TGTGCCAGCAGTTGGACAGGGGAAGTCGGCTACACCTTC
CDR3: CASSWTGEVGYTF

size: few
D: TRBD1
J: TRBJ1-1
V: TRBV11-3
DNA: TGTGCCAGCAGGAAGTATACAGGGGCTCGCACTGAAGCTTTCTTT
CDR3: CASRKYTGARTEAFF

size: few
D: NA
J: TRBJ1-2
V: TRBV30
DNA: TGTGCCTGGAACCCAGGCCTGGGCTACACCTTC
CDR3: CAWNPGLGYTF

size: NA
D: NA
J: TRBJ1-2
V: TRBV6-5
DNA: TGTGCCAGCACCACACAGGGTTTCTATGGCTACACCTTC
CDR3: CASTTQGFYGYTF

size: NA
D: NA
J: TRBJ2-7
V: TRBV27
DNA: TGTGCCAGCAGTTTATCAGGGGTCTACGAGCAGTACTTC
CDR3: CASSLSGVYEQYF

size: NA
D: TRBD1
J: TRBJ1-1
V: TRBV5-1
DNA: TGCGCCAGCAGCACCGGACAGGGGGCATGGAACACTGAAGCTTTCTTT
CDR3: CASSTGQGAWNTEAFF

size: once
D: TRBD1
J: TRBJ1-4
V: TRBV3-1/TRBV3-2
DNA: TGTGCCAGCAAGATGTGGGCAGGGGGCGCAGGTGGAAAACTGTTTTTT
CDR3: CASKMWAGGAGGKLFF

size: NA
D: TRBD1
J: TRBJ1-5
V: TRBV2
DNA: TGTGCCAGCAGTGGGACAGGGGGCTATCAGCCCCAGCATTTT
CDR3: CASSGTGGYQPQHF

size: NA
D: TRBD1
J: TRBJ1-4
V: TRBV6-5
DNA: TGTGCCAGCAGTCGTGACAGGGGTAATGAAAAACTGTTTTTT
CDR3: CASSRDRGNEKLFF

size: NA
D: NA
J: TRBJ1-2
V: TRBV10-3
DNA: TGTGCCATCGGGGGGGAGCAGGGGACTAACTATGGCTACACCTTC
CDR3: CAIGGEQGTNYGYTF

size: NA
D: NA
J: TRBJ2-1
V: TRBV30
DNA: TGTGCCTGGACCATCGGGACTTCCCCCTACAATGAGCAGTTCTTC
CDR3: CAWTIGTSPYNEQFF

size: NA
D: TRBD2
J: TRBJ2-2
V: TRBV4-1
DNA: TGCGCCAGCAGTCCGGGCGGGAGCACCGGGGAGCTGTTTTTT
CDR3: CASSPGGSTGELFF

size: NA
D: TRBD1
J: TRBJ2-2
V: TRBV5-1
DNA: TGCGCCAGCAGCTTTTCGGGACAGGGCACCGGGGAGCTGTTTTTT
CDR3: CASSFSGQGTGELFF

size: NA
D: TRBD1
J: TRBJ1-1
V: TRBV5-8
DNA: TGTGCCAGCAGCTGGACAGGGGGCGCGAAAACTGAAGCTTTCTTT
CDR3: CASSWTGGAKTEAFF

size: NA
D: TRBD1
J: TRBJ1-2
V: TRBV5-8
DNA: TGTGCCAGCAGCCTGACAGGGTCCCATGGCTACACCTTC
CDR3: CASSLTGSHGYTF

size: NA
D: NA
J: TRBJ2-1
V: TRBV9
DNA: TGTGCCAGCAGCGTAGCTCCAGGATCCAATGAGCAGTTCTTC
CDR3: CASSVAPGSNEQFF

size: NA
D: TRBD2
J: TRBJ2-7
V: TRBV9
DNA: TGTGCCAGCAGCGTAGCGGGAGGCTGGGAGCAGTACTTC
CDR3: CASSVAGGWEQYF

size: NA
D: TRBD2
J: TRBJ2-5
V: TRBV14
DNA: TGTGCCAGCAGCCAAGACCACCTAGCGGGGGACGAGACCCAGTACTTC
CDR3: CASSQDHLAGDETQYF

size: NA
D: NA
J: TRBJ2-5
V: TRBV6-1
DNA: TGTGCCAGCAGTGAAGGGTGGCCCCGGGTGACCCAGTACTTC
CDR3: CASSEGWPRVTQYF

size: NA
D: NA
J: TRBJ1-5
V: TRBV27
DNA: TGTGCCAGCGACTTTCACGGAGCGAATCAGCCCCAGCATTTT
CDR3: CASDFHGANQPQHF

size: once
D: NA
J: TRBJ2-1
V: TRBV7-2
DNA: TGTGCCAGCGCCCACGAGGTTCACAATGAGCAGTTCTTC
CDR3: CASAHEVHNEQFF

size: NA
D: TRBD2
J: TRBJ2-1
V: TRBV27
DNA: TGTGCCAGCAGTTCCAGACTAGCGGGAGTCAGGAATGAGCAGTTCTTC
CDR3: CASSSRLAGVRNEQFF

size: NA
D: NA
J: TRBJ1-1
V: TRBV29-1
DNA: TGCAGCGCTAACCAAGGGGCGTATAGTGAAGCTTTCTTT
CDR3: CSANQGAYSEAFF

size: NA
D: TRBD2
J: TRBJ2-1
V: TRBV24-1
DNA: TGTGCCACCAGTGATAGGAAGCTAGCGGGAGCGTCCTACAATGAGCAGTTCTTC
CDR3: CATSDRKLAGASYNEQFF

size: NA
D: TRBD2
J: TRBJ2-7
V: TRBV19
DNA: TGTGCCAGTAGTATAGTCGGGGGGACTAACTACGAGCAGTACTTC
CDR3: CASSIVGGTNYEQYF

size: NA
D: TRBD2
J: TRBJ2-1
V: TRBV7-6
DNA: TGTGCCAGCAGCTCGGCTATTGGACTAGCGGGCCTCTACAATGAGCAGTTCTTC
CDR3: CASSSAIGLAGLYNEQFF

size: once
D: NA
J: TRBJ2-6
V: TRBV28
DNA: TGTGCCAGCAGTTTGGAAGGGGCTGGGGCCAACGTCCTGACTTTC
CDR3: CASSLEGAGANVLTF

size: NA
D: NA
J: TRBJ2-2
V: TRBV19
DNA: TGTGCCAGTAGTATGGGGGGGCACACCGGGGAGCTGTTTTTT
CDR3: CASSMGGHTGELFF

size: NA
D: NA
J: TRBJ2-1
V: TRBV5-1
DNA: TGCGCCAGCAGCTTCAGGGGATATGAGCAGTTCTTC
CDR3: CASSFRGYEQFF

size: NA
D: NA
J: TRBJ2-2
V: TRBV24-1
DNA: TGTGCCACCCAGGAATTTTACGGGGAGCTGTTTTTT
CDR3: CATQEFYGELFF